This paragraph reports one T cell receptor beta chain. The source of the sample is a study of regulatory T cells in long-lasting Graves disease. The sample's time point: persistent/refractory GD, antithyroid drugs over 5 years with positive TRAb. RNA extracted from PBMCs served as the sequencing template. Arm-PCR with iRepertoire HTBI primers amplified the CDR3 regions for these TCR beta libraries. Each CDR3 protein gets one entry after TCRdb re-called the multiplex PCR reads with MiXCR. The data show a few hundred thousand distinct CDR3 sequences, roughly 23% seen once. Specimen: peripheral blood mononuclear cells (PBMCs), collected when the disease was refractory, from a patient treated with antithyroid drugs. This sequence originates from a female donor with Graves disease.

CDR3 in amino acids: CASSGANPPYNEQFF. Here the CDR3 DNA reads TGCGCCAGCAGTGGAGCAAACCCCCCCTACAATGAGCAGTTCTTC. This chain links TRBV10-2 with TRBJ2-1, with no clear D. The CDR3 covers 15 residues. Per germline, CDR1 WSHSY and CDR2 SAAADI. Trimming left V 4 bases short and J 2 bases short, with 12 bases between.